Listed below are T cell receptor beta chains from one sample, sequenced in a study of Graves' ophthalmopathy and Graves' hyperthyroidism. TCRdb reanalysed the multiplex PCR reads using MiXCR and keeps one entry per CDR3 protein. The top ten hold roughly 2.6% of the sample, which has roughly 400,000 distinct CDR3 sequences, 17% seen once. Sequenced input: peripheral blood. These receptors originate from an adult woman with stable Graves' hyperthyroidism. Both conserved end residues are part of each CDR3. D genes are given only for firm matches. The size field is filled for only some rows; it gives once, few, many or a size class.

few	TRBV7-8	TRBD2	TRBJ2-7	TGTGCCAGCAGCTTATTCTCGGGGGAAGCGGGAGCGTACGAGCAGTACTTC	CASSLFSGEAGAYEQYF
many	TRBV27	-	TRBJ1-2	TGTGCCAGCAGTTTCGCGGGGGGAGCCTATGGCTACACCTTC	CASSFAGGAYGYTF
many	TRBV5-1	TRBD2	TRBJ2-7	TGCGCCAGCAGCTTGGCTACTAGCGGGATCTGGGAGCAGTACTTC	CASSLATSGIWEQYF
many	TRBV6-1	-	TRBJ2-7	TGTACCAGCAGTGAAGCGTGGTCCCGAGGGAAGTACTTC	CTSSEAWSRGKYF
many	TRBV28	-	TRBJ1-3	TGTGCCAGCAGTTTTGGGTTCTCTGGAAACACCATATATTTT	CASSFGFSGNTIYF
many	TRBV20-1	TRBD1	TRBJ1-2	TGCAGTGCCGGAGAGGGGGCCGGCTATGGCTACACCTTC	CSAGEGAGYGYTF
many	TRBV12-3/TRBV12-4	-	TRBJ2-6	TGTGCCAGCAGTCCGACGACAGGAAGGTCATCTGGGGCCAACGTCCTGACTTTC	CASSPTTGRSSGANVLTF
many	TRBV11-2	-	TRBJ1-1	TGTGCCAGCAGCCCGACAGCATTAATGAACACTGAAGCTTTCTTT	CASSPTALMNTEAFF
few	TRBV5-6	-	TRBJ2-2	TGTGCCGGTAGAGGTCGGGGAAGGGCCAACACCGGGGAGCTGTTTTTT	CAGRGRGRANTGELFF
few	TRBV20-1	TRBD1	TRBJ2-7	TGCAGTGCTAGGCCGGGACAGGGTTACGAGCAGTACTTC	CSARPGQGYEQYF
few	TRBV6-2/TRBV6-3	-	TRBJ2-5	TGTGCCAGCAGTTTTTACCCCCCATCTAGTCGAACAGCCCAAGAGACCCAGTACTTC	CASSFYPPSSRTAQETQYF
many	TRBV12-3/TRBV12-4	-	TRBJ2-7	TGTGCCAGCAGTTTAAGTTGGTACGAGCAGTACTTC	CASSLSWYEQYF
-	TRBV12-3/TRBV12-4	-	TRBJ2-5	TGTGCCAGCAGTTTTGAGGGCCAAGAGACCCAGTACTTC	CASSFEGQETQYF
many	TRBV27	TRBD2	TRBJ2-7	TGTGCCAGCAGTTACAGCGGGAGGTTGTACGAGCAGTACTTC	CASSYSGRLYEQYF
few	TRBV7-9	-	TRBJ1-1	TGTGCCAGCAGCTTAAATCAGGGCTACACTGAAGCTTTCTTT	CASSLNQGYTEAFF
many	TRBV15	TRBD2	TRBJ2-7	TGTGCCACCAGCAGAGGGACTAGCGGGAGGTTTCAACTCTACGAGCAGTACTTC	CATSRGTSGRFQLYEQYF
-	TRBV6-5	-	TRBJ2-7	TGTGCCAGCAGTTACTCGAGGGACGGATCCTACGAGCAGTACTTC	CASSYSRDGSYEQYF
many	TRBV28	TRBD2	TRBJ2-5	TGTGCCAGCAGTTTAGCGGGAGGTCACCAAGAGACCCAGTACTTC	CASSLAGGHQETQYF
many	TRBV7-9	-	TRBJ1-2	TGTGCCAGCAGCTTAGGAACAGAAACTAACTATGGCTACACCTTC	CASSLGTETNYGYTF
many	TRBV28	-	TRBJ1-2	TGTGCCAGCAGTTTATGGGGGTATGGCTACACCTTC	CASSLWGYGYTF
many	TRBV12-3/TRBV12-4	TRBD2	TRBJ2-5	TGTGCCAGCAGTGACCTTTTCGCGGGGGCCCAGTACTTC	CASSDLFAGAQYF
many	TRBV24-1	-	TRBJ2-2	TGTGCCACCAGTGATACTGCCGGCCGTACCGGGGAGCTGTTTTTT	CATSDTAGRTGELFF
few	TRBV11-2	-	TRBJ2-7	TGTGCCAGCAGCTTAGATCGGGGGGCCACCTCCTACGAGCAGTACTTC	CASSLDRGATSYEQYF
many	TRBV19	-	TRBJ1-1	TGTGCCAGTAGTATAACAGGGTTAGGACAGAACACTGAAGCTTTCTTT	CASSITGLGQNTEAFF
many	TRBV6-1	-	TRBJ2-5	TGTGCCAGCCTACGGGACGGCCAAGAGACCCAGTACTTC	CASLRDGQETQYF
-	TRBV12-5	-	TRBJ2-5	TGTGCTAGTGGTTTGCCACTCGTCCCTGTGGGGGCCGGATGGGAGACCCAGTACTTC	CASGLPLVPVGAGWETQYF
many	TRBV12-3/TRBV12-4	TRBD1	TRBJ1-6	TGTGCCAGCACCAAGGACAGGGGGAGTTCACCCCTCCACTTT	CASTKDRGSSPLHF
-	TRBV18	TRBD1	TRBJ2-7	TGTGCCAGCTCACCCGAGACAGGGGTCTACGAGCAGTACTTC	CASSPETGVYEQYF
many	TRBV3-1	-	TRBJ2-7	TGTGCCAGCAGCCAAGTCCCGGGGGCGAGGGAGCAGTACTTC	CASSQVPGAREQYF
many	TRBV6-2/TRBV6-3	-	TRBJ2-5	TGTGCCAGCAGCAAGATCGAGACCCAGTACTTC	CASSKIETQYF
-	TRBV6-2/TRBV6-3	-	TRBJ2-3	TGTGCCAGCAGGACGACAGGAGATACGCAGTATTTT	CASRTTGDTQYF
many	TRBV14	TRBD1	TRBJ2-5	TGTGCCAGCAGCCAACCCGGACAGGGGGCGCGGGAGACCCAGTACTTC	CASSQPGQGARETQYF
-	TRBV3-1	TRBD2	TRBJ2-7	TGTGCCAGCAGCCAAGGACTAGCGGGCGGTTCCTACGAGCAGTACTTC	CASSQGLAGGSYEQYF
many	TRBV7-2	TRBD1	TRBJ1-1	TGTGCCAGCAGCTCGCGAGAAAGGACAGGGCCGGTGGCTTTCTTT	CASSSRERTGPVAFF
many	TRBV6-5	-	TRBJ1-6	TGTGCCAGCATTTCCAGAACAAGCTCCTATAATTCACCCCTCCACTTT	CASISRTSSYNSPLHF
many	TRBV7-9	-	TRBJ2-2	TGTGCCAGCAGCTTAAGGGGGATCCCCGGGGAGCTGTTTTTT	CASSLRGIPGELFF
-	TRBV25-1	-	TRBJ1-1	TGTGCCAGCAATGAAGGAGGGCCGAACACTGAAGCTTTCTTT	CASNEGGPNTEAFF
many	TRBV6-5	-	TRBJ1-1	TGTGCCAGCAGTTACTCGTATCTTACAGGGATGGGCACTGAAGCTTTCTTT	CASSYSYLTGMGTEAFF
many	TRBV7-8	-	TRBJ2-5	TGTGCCAGCAGCTCTATGCGTGTCGAGACCCAGTACTTC	CASSSMRVETQYF
many	TRBV28	-	TRBJ1-2	TGTGCCAGCAGCAAGGTGGGGCCTAACTATGGCTACACCTTC	CASSKVGPNYGYTF
many	TRBV29-1	TRBD2	TRBJ2-5	TGCAGCGTTGACCAGCTAGCGGGAGGCGGCCAAGAGACCCAGTACTTC	CSVDQLAGGGQETQYF
many	TRBV28	TRBD1	TRBJ2-5	TGTGCCAGCAGGCCCCCAGGGGGCGCGGAAGAGACCCAGTACTTC	CASRPPGGAEETQYF
many	TRBV6-5	-	TRBJ2-2	TGTGCCAGCAGCTCCAGGGTTTCCGGGGAGCTGTTTTTT	CASSSRVSGELFF
few	TRBV5-1	TRBD2	TRBJ2-5	TGCGCCAGCAGCTTGCCTCTAGCGGAGTGGGGGAAAGAGACCCAGTACTTC	CASSLPLAEWGKETQYF
many	TRBV20-1	TRBD1	TRBJ2-5	TGCAGTGCAATAGGACAGGCAGGGGAGACCCAGTACTTC	CSAIGQAGETQYF
few	TRBV20-1	-	TRBJ1-2	TGCAGTGCTCCCCCCGGGTCCCCGAGCTATGGCTACACCTTC	CSAPPGSPSYGYTF
-	TRBV28	TRBD2	TRBJ2-7	TGTGCCAGCAGTCCTGCGGGGGGGTCGCCCTCCTACGAGCAGTACTTC	CASSPAGGSPSYEQYF